A single sample is the source of the 32 T cell receptor beta chains below, sequenced in a study of T-cell reconstitution after alpha-beta-depleted transplantation in children. Unique molecular identifiers were built into the TCRbeta library. MiXCR was run by TCRdb on the PCR reads, yielding one entry per CDR3 protein. The table has 500,000 to 750,000 distinct CDR3 sequences, 10% to 15% seen once. Sequenced material: PBMCs, mostly from graft donor cells, taken 360 days after TCRalphabeta/CD19-depleted stem cell transplant. The receptors stem from a male patient younger than 18 who had a stem cell transplant for acute myeloid leukemia, so the T cells may come from the graft donor.

This clonotype appeared a few times. The V and J genes are TRBV20-1 and TRBJ1-5; the D gene is possibly TRBD1 (6 bases). Trimming took 5 bases from V and 4 from J, leaving 12 bases between them. The CDR3 loop spans 13 amino acids. Germline CDR1 and CDR2: DFQATT and SNEGSKA (reference sequence). The CDR3 DNA reads TGCAGTGCTCGGACAGAAAAAAATCAGCCCCAGCATTTT. Translation gives CSARTEKNQPQHF.

The rearrangement uses TRBV11-1 and TRBJ2-7, with TRBD2 as a possible D gene (6 bases). Germline V gives CDR1 SGHAT, CDR2 FQDESV (reference sequence). V was cut by 0 bases and J by 1 base, with 16 bases left in between. This CDR3 comprises 17 residues. The CDR3 nucleotides are TGTGCCAGCAGCTTAGCCGGTGGGCGGGAAGGTTCCTACGAGCAGTACTTC. Its protein is CASSLAGGREGSYEQYF.

This clonotype was seen a handful of times. This chain links TRBV10-3 with TRBJ2-7, with TRBD2 matching over 8 bases. Germline lookup yields CDR1 ENHRY and CDR2 SYGVKD. The CDR3 is 13 residues long. Trimming took 8 bases from V and 5 from J; bases not matched to a gene: 8. Here the CDR3 DNA reads TGTGCCATCGGGGGTAGCGGGGCTAACGAGCAGTACTTC. It yields the protein CAIGGSGANEQYF.

The chain couples TRBV5-1 to TRBJ2-5, with TRBD2 as a possible D gene (5 bases). CDR3 length equals 14 residues. Trimming pared 7 bases from V and 3 bases from J, leaving 16 bases between. The germline gives CDR1 SGHRS, CDR2 YFSETQ. The CDR3 DNA is TGCGCCAGCGGAGCTCAAGCCGGGAAAGAGACCCAGTACTTC. Translating gives CASGAQAGKETQYF.

This clonotype was found a few times. The gene calls are TRBV20-1 and TRBJ2-5, with D unclear. The CDR3 extends over 15 amino acids. Per germline, CDR1 DFQATT and CDR2 SNEGSKA (reference sequence). V gave up 4 bases and J gave up 3 bases, with 18 bases separating them. The CDR3 protein is CSATMLRSPKETQYF. The DNA for the CDR3 is TGCAGTGCTACCATGCTCCGGAGTCCGAAAGAGACCCAGTACTTC.

This clonotype was seen many times. This chain joins TRBV20-1 and TRBJ2-5; 8 nucleotides match TRBD1. The J segment lost 5 bases and the V segment lost 0 bases, leaving 5 bases of the junction unmatched. Per the germline V gene, CDR1 is DFQATT and CDR2 is SNEGSKA (reference sequence). CDR3 size: 14 residues. CDR3 protein: CSARDQGAWETQYF. The CDR3, as DNA: TGCAGTGCTAGAGACCAGGGGGCATGGGAGACCCAGTACTTC.

This clonotype was observed many times. The rearrangement joins TRBV7-2 to TRBJ2-3; D might be TRBD2 (6 bases). The V gene lost 5 bases and the J gene lost 0 bases, with 15 bases spanning the gap. This CDR3 region has 16 residues. Germline CDR1 reads SGHTA; CDR2 reads FQGNSA. The chain's CDR3 is CASSRTWAGSTDTQYF. CDR3 in DNA: TGTGCCAGCAGCCGCACTTGGGCGGGAAGCACAGATACGCAGTATTTT. Complete variable domain (other parts from reference TRBV7-2 and TRBJ2-3): GAGVSQSPSNKVTEKGKDVELRCDPISGHTALYWYRQSLGQGLEFLIYFQGNSAPDKSGLPSDRFSAERTGGSVSTLTIQRTQQEDSAVYLCASSRTWAGSTDTQYFGPGTRLTVL.

The rearrangement joins TRBV4-3 to TRBJ2-7; D remains unclear. Germline assignment: CDR1 LGHNA and CDR2 YSLEER. V was clipped by 4 bases and J by 6 bases, with 13 bases between them. The CDR3 runs to 13 residues. The CDR3 DNA is TGCGCCAGCAGCCTAAGCCCCCCAGGCGAGCAGTACTTC. It yields the protein CASSLSPPGEQYF.

This clonotype was seen a few times. The chain has TRBV5-1 and TRBJ2-7, with D possibly called TRBD1 or TRBD2 (5 bases each). The germline CDR1 and CDR2 sequences are SGHRS and YFSETQ. Between the trimmed V and J ends, which lost 1 base and 0 bases, there was a span of 20 bases. CDR3 length equals 18 residues. CDR3 in DNA: TGCGCCAGCAGCTTGTGGGGGACGAGTGGGGCCAGCTCCTACGAGCAGTACTTC. Protein sequence: CASSLWGTSGASSYEQYF.

The chain links TRBV20-1 to TRBJ2-5; 8 nucleotides line up with TRBD1. J was trimmed by 4 bases and V by 6 bases; bases with no gene match: 13. The CDR3 runs 15 residues. Looked up from germline, CDR1 is DFQATT and CDR2 is SNEGSKA (reference sequence). The CDR3 sequence: CSAKTDRVLGETQYF. The CDR3 DNA is TGCAGTGCAAAAACGGACAGGGTGTTAGGAGAGACCCAGTACTTC.

This clonotype has more than one count but fewer than ten. J is TRBJ1-1 and V is TRBV12-3 or TRBV12-4; no reliable D call. This CDR3 has 13 residues. The V gene lost 2 bases and the J gene lost 10 bases, with 14 bases spanning the gap. The CDR3 spells CASSLLRAPGAFF. CDR3 DNA sequence: TGTGCCAGCAGTTTATTGAGGGCCCCGGGAGCTTTCTTT.

This clonotype appeared a few times. The chain joins TRBV28 to TRBJ2-1, with TRBD2 matching over 10 bases. This CDR3 region has 18 residues. In germline, CDR1 is MDHEN, CDR2 SYDVKM. The junction had 17 bases not matched to a gene; V was cut back by 2 bases and J by 10 bases. This CDR3 is CASSLTPIGSGRAGEQFF. The DNA for the CDR3 is TGTGCCAGCAGTTTAACCCCGATAGGGAGCGGGAGGGCGGGAGAGCAGTTCTTC.

Only a few counts were recorded for this clonotype. In nucleotides, the CDR3 is TGTGCCAGCAGCTTAGTGGGGGGCCCGTCCGTGAACACTGAAGCTTTCTTT. Encoded protein: CASSLVGGPSVNTEAFF. The V call is TRBV7-6, the J call TRBJ1-1; a possible D gene is TRBD1 (6 bases). In germline, CDR1 is SGHVS, CDR2 FNYEAQ. V lost 1 base and J lost 0, with 15 bases in between. The CDR3 totals 17 residues. Supplemented by reference TRBV7-6 and TRBJ1-1, the full variable domain reads GAGVSQSPRYKVTKRGQDVALRCDPISGHVSLYWYRQALGQGPEFLTYFNYEAQQDKSGLPNDRFSAERPEGSISTLTIQRTEQRDSAMYRCASSLVGGPSVNTEAFFGQGTRLTVV.

Many counts were recorded for this clonotype. V and J are TRBV7-2 and TRBJ1-1; TRBD1 might be the D (6 bases). V was trimmed by 5 bases and J by 3 bases, leaving 13 bases between them. From germline, CDR1 is SGHTA and CDR2 FQGNSA. The CDR3 has 14 residues. This CDR3 reads CASSGTRQDTEAFF. As DNA, the CDR3 is TGTGCCAGCAGCGGCACAAGACAGGACACTGAAGCTTTCTTT.

In its sample, this clonotype was seen many times. The gene calls are TRBV7-2 and TRBJ2-7; D gene uncertain. CDR3 length equals 11 residues. CDR1 SGHTA and CDR2 FQGNSA come from the germline V gene. Trimming cost V 6 bases and J 2 bases, with 5 bases left between them. CDR3 sequence: CASSITYEQYF. The CDR3 DNA follows: TGTGCCAGCAGTATAACCTACGAGCAGTACTTC.

Ten or more counts support this clonotype. V usage is TRBV29-1 and J usage is TRBJ2-1, with D hard to call. Trimming left V 3 bases short and J 5 bases short, with 17 bases between. The germline CDR1 and CDR2 sequences are SQVTM and ANQGSEA. The CDR3 has 15 residues. In nucleotides, the CDR3 is TGCAGCGTTGATCCGGGTCGAGTACACAACAATGAGCAGTTCTTC. This sequence encodes CSVDPGRVHNNEQFF.

In its sample, this clonotype was seen many times. The chain employs TRBV7-6 and TRBJ2-3; possible D gene TRBD2, 6 bases. Germline assignment: CDR1 SGHVS and CDR2 FNYEAQ. Trimming stripped 0 bases from V and 2 bases from J, with 9 bases between. There are 15 residues in the CDR3. The CDR3 DNA sequence: TGTGCCAGCAGCTTAGCGGGCGGGGTCACAGATACGCAGTATTTT. Protein product: CASSLAGGVTDTQYF.

The rearrangement links TRBV6-1 to TRBJ2-1; 10 nucleotides align to TRBD2. This CDR3 has 16 amino acids. Germline assignment: CDR1 MNHNS and CDR2 SASEGT. After removal of 7 bases from V and 7 bases from J, the junction contained 13 bases not matched to a gene. CDR3 bases: TGTGCCAGCATCCCGACACTAGCGGGATATATAAATGAGCAGTTCTTC. It encodes CASIPTLAGYINEQFF.

The rearrangement joins TRBV15 to TRBJ2-7, with 14 bases that match TRBD2. With V trimmed by 1 base and J by 3 bases, 14 bases remained unmatched. The CDR3 is made up of 20 amino acids. CDR1 LNHNV and CDR2 YYDKDF come from the germline V gene (reference sequence). CDR3 loop: CATSRVGTSGSPINYYEQYF. In DNA form, the CDR3 reads TGTGCCACCAGCAGAGTTGGGACTAGCGGGAGTCCAATAAATTACTACGAGCAGTACTTC.

This clonotype was detected ten times or more. The rearrangement joins TRBV24-1 to TRBJ2-1; TRBD2 aligns across 10 bases. V was clipped by 11 bases and J by 4 bases; unmatched bases: 4. The germline V gene encodes CDR1 KGHDR and CDR2 SFDVKD. There are 13 residues in the CDR3. The CDR3 nucleotides are TGTGCCATAGGGACTAGCGCTTACAATGAGCAGTTCTTC. This sequence encodes CAIGTSAYNEQFF.

This clonotype was detected a few times. The chain employs TRBV20-1 and TRBJ2-5, with TRBD2 identical over 7 bases. This CDR3 region has 15 residues. The germline gives CDR1 DFQATT, CDR2 SNEGSKA (reference sequence). J lost 5 bases, V lost 0 bases, and 9 bases had no gene match. The CDR3 region has the DNA TGCAGTGCTAGAGACTTTCGCGGGAGAGTTGAGACCCAGTACTTC. This codes for CSARDFRGRVETQYF.

This clonotype showed up many times. The chain joins TRBV5-1 to TRBJ2-1; 8 bases match TRBD2. Germline CDR1 and CDR2: SGHRS and YFSETQ. V was pared by 4 bases and J by 16 bases, with 10 bases of the junction left unmatched. This CDR3 contains 12 residues. CDR3 DNA sequence: TGCGCCAGCAGCGAATTTAGCGGGACCCCCTTCTTC. It is translated as CASSEFSGTPFF.

The rearrangement joins TRBV18 to TRBJ2-7, with TRBD2 matching over 9 bases. This CDR3 comprises 15 residues. Germline CDR1 is KGHSH and CDR2 is LQKENI. V lost 1 base to trimming and J lost 6 bases; unmatched junction nucleotides: 7. The CDR3 coding sequence is TGTGCCAGCTCACCACTCCCAGCGGGAGGAAGCGAGCAGTACTTC. Its protein is CASSPLPAGGSEQYF.

The sample holds many counts of this clonotype. The chain links TRBV2 to TRBJ2-5; D perhaps matches TRBD1 (6 bases). Trimming cost V 5 bases and J 4 bases, with 11 bases left between them. The CDR3 covers 13 residues. Germline V CDR1 and CDR2: SNHLY, FYNNEI. The CDR3 loop reads CASSTGLRETQYF. DNA of the CDR3: TGTGCCAGCAGTACAGGGTTAAGAGAGACCCAGTACTTC. Based on the CDR3 plus reference TRBV2 and TRBJ2-5, the full variable domain is EPEVTQTPSHQVTQMGQEVILRCVPISNHLYFYWYRQILGQKVEFLVSFYNNEISEKSEIFDDQFSVERPDGSNFTLKIRSTKLEDSAMYFCASSTGLRETQYFGPGTRLLVL.

This clonotype turned up a few times. The chain employs TRBV12-3 or TRBV12-4 and TRBJ2-5; D unclear. The CDR3 length is 13 residues. Trimming left V 5 bases short and J 0 bases short, with 7 bases between. The CDR3 here is CASSPGDQETQYF. CDR3 sequence (DNA): TGTGCCAGCAGTCCCGGTGACCAAGAGACCCAGTACTTC.

This clonotype was seen at least ten times. The genes are TRBV4-3 and TRBJ2-1, with D hard to call. The CDR3 extends over 16 amino acids. The V end was cut by 3 bases, the J end by 2 bases, with 14 bases between. Germline V CDR1 and CDR2: LGHNA, YSLEER. CDR3 region: CASSHNREQTYNEQFF. CDR3 DNA: TGCGCCAGCAGCCACAATAGGGAACAAACCTACAATGAGCAGTTCTTC.

This rearrangement joins TRBV7-3 to TRBJ2-1, with D maybe TRBD1 (6 bases). Trimming left V 4 bases short and J 8 bases short, with 18 bases between. The CDR3 is 15 amino acids. Germline assignment: CDR1 SGHTA and CDR2 FQGTGA. DNA of the CDR3: TGTGCCAGCAGCTCACACCCCAGGGGAAGGGATGAGCAGTTCTTC. Translating gives CASSSHPRGRDEQFF.

This chain links TRBV20-1 with TRBJ2-7, with D possibly called TRBD1 or TRBD2 (5 bases each). The CDR3 contains 12 residues. V was clipped by 2 bases and J by 4 bases, with 9 bases between them. The germline gives CDR1 DFQATT, CDR2 SNEGSKA (reference sequence). The CDR3 nucleotides are TGCAGTGCTAGAAGGGACGGTTACGAGCAGTACTTC. This sequence encodes CSARRDGYEQYF.

This clonotype was observed many times. The chain carries TRBV29-1 and TRBJ2-7; TRBD1 matches 7 bases. Germline lookup yields CDR1 SQVTM and CDR2 ANQGSEA. This CDR3 is built from 12 residues. Unmatched junction bases numbered 5, after V lost 4 bases and J lost 5 bases. The DNA of the CDR3 is TGCAGCGTTGTCCAGGGGGTCGACGAGCAGTACTTC. This gives the protein CSVVQGVDEQYF.

This clonotype was seen a few times. The chain employs TRBV20-1 and TRBJ2-7, with TRBD1 matching over 9 bases. V shed 0 bases, J shed 2 bases, and the junction held 5 bases outside the gene matches. CDR3 size: 15 residues. Per germline, CDR1 DFQATT and CDR2 SNEGSKA (reference sequence). CDR3 sequence: CSARDGRTGAYEQYF. CDR3 DNA sequence: TGCAGTGCTAGAGATGGCCGGACAGGGGCCTACGAGCAGTACTTC.

This clonotype was seen at least ten times. This chain connects TRBV5-8 to TRBJ1-6; D may be TRBD1 (5 bases). The CDR3 sequence is 14 residues long. V lost 3 bases to trimming and J lost 4 bases, with 8 bases between them. Per the germline V gene, CDR1 is SGHTS and CDR2 is YDEGEE. CDR3 nucleotides: TGTGCCAGCAGCTCGGGACTTTATAATTCACCCCTCCACTTT. Its translation is CASSSGLYNSPLHF.

This clonotype showed up many times. This chain links TRBV3-1 with TRBJ2-1, with D unresolved. Between the trimmed V and J ends, which lost 1 base and 6 bases, there was a span of 4 bases. The CDR3 totals 12 residues. Germline CDR1 reads LGHDT; CDR2 reads YNNKEL (reference sequence). The CDR3 reads CASSQGVNEQFF. The CDR3 region has the DNA TGTGCCAGCAGCCAAGGGGTCAATGAGCAGTTCTTC.